This T cell receptor beta chain came from a study of T-cell reconstitution after alpha-beta-depleted transplantation in children. The TCRbeta library was prepared with unique molecular identifiers. One entry per CDR3 protein, called by TCRdb with MiXCR from the PCR reads. The sample lists 400,000 to 450,000 distinct CDR3 sequences, 43% occurring once. The CDR3 runs 17 residues. Germline lookup yields CDR1 SGHDT and CDR2 YYEEEE. Findings and limits, study-wide: Surviving recipient cells, namely T cells and thymic progenitors, were the source of high day-60 TCRbeta diversity in some patients. Several hundred expanded graft clones reportedly were the source of alpha-beta T cells about two months after transplant. Newly produced T cells mostly provided counts and TCRbeta diversity after one year, as hyperexpanded clones declined.

In the case of this clonotype: What it binds is unknown. A junction end diverges from the germline sequence, so it may reflect a read error.

Source: PBMCs, taken before TCRalphabeta/CD19-depleted stem cell transplant. This sequence was found in a girl aged 2 to 9 with aplastic anemia, due to receive a stem cell transplant. V gene TRBV5-6 combines with J gene TRBJ2-7, with 14 bases aligning to TRBD2. The CDR3 region is CASRRLAGGMISCEQYF. CDR3 nucleotides: TGTGCCAGCAGGCGACTAGCGGGAGGGATGATCTCCTGCGAGCAGTACTTC. The complete variable domain, with remaining parts taken from reference TRBV5-6 and TRBJ2-7, reads DAGVTQSPTHLIKTRGQQVTLRCSPKSGHDTVSWYQQALGQGPQFIFQYYEEEERQRGNFPDRFSGHQFPNYSSELNVNALLLGDSALYLCASRRLAGGMISCEQYFGPGTRLTVT.